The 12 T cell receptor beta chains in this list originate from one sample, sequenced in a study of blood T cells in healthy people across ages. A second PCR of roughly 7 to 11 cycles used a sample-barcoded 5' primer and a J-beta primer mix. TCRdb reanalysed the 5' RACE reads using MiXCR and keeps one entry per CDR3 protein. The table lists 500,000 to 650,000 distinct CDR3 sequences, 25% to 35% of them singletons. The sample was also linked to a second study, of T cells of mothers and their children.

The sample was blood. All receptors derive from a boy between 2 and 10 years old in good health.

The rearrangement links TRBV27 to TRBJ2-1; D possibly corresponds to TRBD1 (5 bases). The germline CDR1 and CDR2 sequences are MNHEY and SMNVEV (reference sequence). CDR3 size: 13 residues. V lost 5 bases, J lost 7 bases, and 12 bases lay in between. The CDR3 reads CASSLLGANEQFF. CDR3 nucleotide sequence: TGTGCCAGCAGTCTTTTAGGGGCGAATGAGCAGTTCTTC.

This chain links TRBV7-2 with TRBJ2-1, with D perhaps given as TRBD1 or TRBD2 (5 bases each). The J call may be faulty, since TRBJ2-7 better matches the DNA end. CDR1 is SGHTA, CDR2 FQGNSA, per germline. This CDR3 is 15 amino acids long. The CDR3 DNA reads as TGTGCCAGCAGCTTAACCCTCAGGGAGACGGACGAGCAGTACTTC. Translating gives CASSLTLRETDEQYF.

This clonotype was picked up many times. The CDR3 nucleotides read TGTGCCAGCAGTTACTCGCGGCGGGGAGCCACAGATACGCAGTATTTT. Translation gives CASSYSRRGATDTQYF. V is TRBV6-6 and J is TRBJ2-3, with D possibly TRBD2 on 6 matching bases. The germline V gene encodes CDR1 MNHNY and CDR2 SVGAGI (reference sequence). This CDR3 contains 16 residues. Trimming stripped 0 bases from V and 2 bases from J, with 12 bases between.

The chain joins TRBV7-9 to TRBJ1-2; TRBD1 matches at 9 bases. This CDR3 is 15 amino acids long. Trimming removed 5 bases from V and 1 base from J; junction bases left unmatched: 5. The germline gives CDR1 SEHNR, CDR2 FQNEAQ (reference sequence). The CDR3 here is CASSVRDRVNYGYTF. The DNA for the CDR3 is TGTGCCAGCAGCGTCCGGGACAGGGTTAACTATGGCTACACCTTC.

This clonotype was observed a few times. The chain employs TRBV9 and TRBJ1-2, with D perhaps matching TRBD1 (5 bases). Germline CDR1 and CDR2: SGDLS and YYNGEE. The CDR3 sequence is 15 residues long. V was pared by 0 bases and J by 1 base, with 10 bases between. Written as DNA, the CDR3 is TGTGCCAGCAGCGTAGTTGGGACGGATAACTATGGCTACACCTTC. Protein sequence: CASSVVGTDNYGYTF.

In nucleotides, the CDR3 is TGTGCCAGCAGTTCTGGGGCAGGGCAATTCACCTACGAGCAGTACTTC. Translation gives CASSSGAGQFTYEQYF. The chain uses TRBV28 and TRBJ2-7; TRBD1 is a possible D gene (5 bases). Germline-derived CDR1 and CDR2 are MDHEN and SYDVKM. The CDR3 is made up of 16 amino acids. V was cut by 4 bases and J by 2 bases, with 18 bases left in between.

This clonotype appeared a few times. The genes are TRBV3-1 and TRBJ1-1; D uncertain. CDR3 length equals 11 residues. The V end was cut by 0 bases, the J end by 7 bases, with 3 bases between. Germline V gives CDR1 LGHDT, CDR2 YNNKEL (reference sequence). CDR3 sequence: CASSQEVEAFF. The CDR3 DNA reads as TGTGCCAGCAGCCAAGAGGTTGAAGCTTTCTTT.

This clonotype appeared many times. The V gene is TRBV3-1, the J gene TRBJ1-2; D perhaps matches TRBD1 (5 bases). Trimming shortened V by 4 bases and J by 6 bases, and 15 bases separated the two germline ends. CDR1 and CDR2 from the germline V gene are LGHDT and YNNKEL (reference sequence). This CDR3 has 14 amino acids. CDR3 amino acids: CASSRRGEGHGYTF. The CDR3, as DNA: TGTGCCAGCAGCCGTCGTGGGGAGGGGCATGGCTACACCTTC. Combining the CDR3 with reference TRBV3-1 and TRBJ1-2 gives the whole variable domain DTAVSQTPKYLVTQMGNDKSIKCEQNLGHDTMYWYKQDSKKFLKIMFSYNNKELIINETVPNRFSPKSPDKAHLNLHINSLELGDSAVYFCASSRRGEGHGYTFGSGTRLTVV.

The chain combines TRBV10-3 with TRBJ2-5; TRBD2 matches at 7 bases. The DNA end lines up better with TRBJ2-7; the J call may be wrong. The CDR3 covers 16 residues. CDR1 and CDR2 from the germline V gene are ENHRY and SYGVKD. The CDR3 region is CAISEFEAGSSYEQYF. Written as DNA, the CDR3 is TGTGCCATCAGTGAGTTTGAAGCGGGGAGCTCCTACGAGCAGTACTTC.

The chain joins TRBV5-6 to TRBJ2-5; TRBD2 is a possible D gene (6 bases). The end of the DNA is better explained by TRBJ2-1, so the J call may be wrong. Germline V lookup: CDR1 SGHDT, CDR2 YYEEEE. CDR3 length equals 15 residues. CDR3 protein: CASSSVAAIYNEQFF. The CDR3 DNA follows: TGTGCCAGCAGCTCCGTAGCGGCCATCTACAATGAGCAGTTCTTC.

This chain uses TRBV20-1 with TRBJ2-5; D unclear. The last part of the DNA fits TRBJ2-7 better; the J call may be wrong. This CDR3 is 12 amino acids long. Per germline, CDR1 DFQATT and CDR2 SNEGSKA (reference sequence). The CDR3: CSAREGRYEQYF. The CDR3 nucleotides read TGCAGTGCTAGAGAGGGCCGCTACGAGCAGTACTTC.

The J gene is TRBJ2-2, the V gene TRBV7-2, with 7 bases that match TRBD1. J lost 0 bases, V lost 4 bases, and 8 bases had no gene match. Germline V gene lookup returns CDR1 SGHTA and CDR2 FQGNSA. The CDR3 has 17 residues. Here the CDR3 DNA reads TGTGCCAGCAGCTCCCGACAGGGCACTACGAACACCGGGGAGCTGTTTTTT. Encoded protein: CASSSRQGTTNTGELFF.